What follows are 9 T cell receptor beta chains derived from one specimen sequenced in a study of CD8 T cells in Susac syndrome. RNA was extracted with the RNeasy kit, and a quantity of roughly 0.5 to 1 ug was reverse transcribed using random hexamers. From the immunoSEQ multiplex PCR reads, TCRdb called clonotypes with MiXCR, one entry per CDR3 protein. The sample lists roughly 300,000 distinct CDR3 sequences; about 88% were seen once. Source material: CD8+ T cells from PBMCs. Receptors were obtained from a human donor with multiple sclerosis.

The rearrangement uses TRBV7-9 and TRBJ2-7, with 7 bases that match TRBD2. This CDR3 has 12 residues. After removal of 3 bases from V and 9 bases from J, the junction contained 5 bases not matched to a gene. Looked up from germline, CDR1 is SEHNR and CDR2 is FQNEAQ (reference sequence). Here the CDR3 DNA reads TGTGCCAGCAGCTTGAATGGGGGGGTGCAGTACTTC. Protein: CASSLNGGVQYF.

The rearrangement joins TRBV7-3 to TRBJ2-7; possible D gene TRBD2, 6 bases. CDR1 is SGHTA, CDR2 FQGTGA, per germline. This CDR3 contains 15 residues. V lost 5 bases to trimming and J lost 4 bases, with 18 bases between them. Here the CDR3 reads CASSGGAGPLYEQYF. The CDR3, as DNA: TGTGCCAGCAGCGGAGGGGCGGGGCCCTTATACGAGCAGTACTTC. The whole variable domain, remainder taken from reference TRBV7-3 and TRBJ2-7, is GAGVSQTPSNKVTEKGKYVELRCDPISGHTALYWYRQSLGQGPEFLIYFQGTGAADDSGLPNDRFFAVRPEGSVSTLKIQRTERGDSAVYLCASSGGAGPLYEQYFGPGTRLTVT.

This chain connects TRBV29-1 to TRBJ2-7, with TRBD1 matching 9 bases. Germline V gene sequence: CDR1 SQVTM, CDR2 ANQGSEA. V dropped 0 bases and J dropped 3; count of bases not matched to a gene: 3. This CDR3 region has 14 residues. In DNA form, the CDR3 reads TGCAGCGTTGAAGATCGGGGACAGGGCTACGAGCAGTACTTC. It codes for CSVEDRGQGYEQYF.

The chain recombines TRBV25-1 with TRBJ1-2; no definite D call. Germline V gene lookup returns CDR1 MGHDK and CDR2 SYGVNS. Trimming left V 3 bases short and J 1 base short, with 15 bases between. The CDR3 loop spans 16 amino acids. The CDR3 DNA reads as TGTGCCAGCAGTGATCGGACGGTACCTTTTAACTATGGCTACACCTTC. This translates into CASSDRTVPFNYGYTF.

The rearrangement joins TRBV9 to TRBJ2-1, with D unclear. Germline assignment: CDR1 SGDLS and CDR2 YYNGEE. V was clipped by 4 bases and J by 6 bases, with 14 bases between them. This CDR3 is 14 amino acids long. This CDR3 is CASSLPTGTNEQFF. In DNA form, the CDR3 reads TGTGCCAGCAGCCTCCCGACTGGAACCAATGAGCAGTTCTTC.

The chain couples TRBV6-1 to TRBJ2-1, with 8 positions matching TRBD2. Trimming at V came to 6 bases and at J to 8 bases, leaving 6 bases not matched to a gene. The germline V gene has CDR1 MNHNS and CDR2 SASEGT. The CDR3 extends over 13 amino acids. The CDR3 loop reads CASSRPGGDEQFF. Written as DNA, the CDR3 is TGTGCCAGCAGCCGGCCGGGGGGGGATGAGCAGTTCTTC.

For the CDR3, the DNA is TGTGCCAGCAGCGTACCTCGGACAGGGGGCGACACCGGGGAGCTGTTTTTT. Translating it yields CASSVPRTGGDTGELFF. The rearrangement links TRBV9 to TRBJ2-2, with 11 nucleotides matching TRBD1. Looked up from germline, CDR1 is SGDLS and CDR2 is YYNGEE. The trim removed 1 base at V and 3 bases at J, leaving 5 bases unmatched. CDR3 size: 17 residues. Full variable domain (remainder filled in from reference TRBV9 and TRBJ2-2): DSGVTQTPKHLITATGQRVTLRCSPRSGDLSVYWYQQSLDQGLQFLIQYYNGEERAKGNILERFSAQQFPDLHSELNLSSLELGDSALYFCASSVPRTGGDTGELFFGEGSRLTVL.

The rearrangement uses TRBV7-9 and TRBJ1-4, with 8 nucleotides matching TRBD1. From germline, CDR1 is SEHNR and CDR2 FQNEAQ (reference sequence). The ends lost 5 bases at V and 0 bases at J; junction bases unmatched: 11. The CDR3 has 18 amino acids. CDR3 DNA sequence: TGTGCCAGCAGCCGAGACAGGGGCGAATCTGCAACTAATGAAAAACTGTTTTTT. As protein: CASSRDRGESATNEKLFF.

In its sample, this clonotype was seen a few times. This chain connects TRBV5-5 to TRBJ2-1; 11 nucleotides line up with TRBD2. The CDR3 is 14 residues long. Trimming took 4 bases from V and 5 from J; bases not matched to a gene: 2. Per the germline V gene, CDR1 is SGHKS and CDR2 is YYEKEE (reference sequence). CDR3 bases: TGTGCCAGCAGCCCGGGACTAGCGGACAATGAGCAGTTCTTC. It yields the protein CASSPGLADNEQFF.